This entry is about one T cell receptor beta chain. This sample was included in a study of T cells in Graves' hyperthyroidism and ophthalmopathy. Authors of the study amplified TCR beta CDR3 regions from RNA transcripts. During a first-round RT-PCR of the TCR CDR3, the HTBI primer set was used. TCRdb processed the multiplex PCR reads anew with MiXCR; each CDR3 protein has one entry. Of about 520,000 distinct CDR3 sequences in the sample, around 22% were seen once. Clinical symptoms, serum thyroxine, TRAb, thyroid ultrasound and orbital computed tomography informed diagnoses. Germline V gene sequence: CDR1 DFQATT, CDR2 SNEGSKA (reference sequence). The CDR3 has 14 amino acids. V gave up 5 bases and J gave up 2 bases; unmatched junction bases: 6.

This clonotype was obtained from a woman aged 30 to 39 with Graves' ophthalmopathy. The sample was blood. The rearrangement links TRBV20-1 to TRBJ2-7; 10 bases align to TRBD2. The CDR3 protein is CSAHSGRGTYEQYF. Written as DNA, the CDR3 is TGCAGTGCTCACAGCGGGAGGGGGACCTACGAGCAGTACTTC.